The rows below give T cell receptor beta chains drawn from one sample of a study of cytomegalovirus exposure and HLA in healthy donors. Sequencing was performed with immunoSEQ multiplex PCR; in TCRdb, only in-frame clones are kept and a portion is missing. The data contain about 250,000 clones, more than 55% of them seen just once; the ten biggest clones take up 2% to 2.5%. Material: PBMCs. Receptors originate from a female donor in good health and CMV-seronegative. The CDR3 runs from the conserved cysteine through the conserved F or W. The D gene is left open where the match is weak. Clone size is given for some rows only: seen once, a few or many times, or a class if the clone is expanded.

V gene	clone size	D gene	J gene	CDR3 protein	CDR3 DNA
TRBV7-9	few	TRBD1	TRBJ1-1	CASSLAPQGLLNTEAFF	TGTGCCAGCAGCTTAGCCCCACAGGGGCTACTGAACACTGAAGCTTTCTTT
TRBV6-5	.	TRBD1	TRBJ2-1	CASMIQGALQSEQFF	TGTGCCAGCATGATTCAGGGGGCCCTACAATCTGAGCAGTTCTTC
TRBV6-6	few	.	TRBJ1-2	CASSYDSNYGYTF	TGTGCCAGCAGTTACGACAGTAACTATGGCTACACCTTC
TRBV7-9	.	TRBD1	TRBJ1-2	CSSSLAGTDGYTF	TGTTCCAGCAGCTTAGCCGGGACAGATGGCTACACCTTC
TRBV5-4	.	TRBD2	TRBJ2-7	CASSSYSGSLSYEQYF	TGTGCCAGCAGTTCCTATAGCGGGAGTCTCTCCTACGAGCAGTACTTC
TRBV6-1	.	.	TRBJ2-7	CASSSSGQGGYEQYF	.
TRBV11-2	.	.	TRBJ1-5	CASSLGRGGNQPQHF	TGTGCCAGCAGCTTAGGAAGAGGAGGCAATCAGCCCCAGCATTTT
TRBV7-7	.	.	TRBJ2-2	CASSLLGPGELFF	TGTGCCAGCAGCTTACTTGGCCCCGGGGAGCTGTTTTTT
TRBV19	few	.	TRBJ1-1	CASSIGVNTEAFF	TGTGCCAGTAGTATCGGGGTGAACACTGAAGCTTTCTTT
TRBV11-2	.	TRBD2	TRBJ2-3	CASSSYRRDYQYF	TGTGCCAGCAGCTCGTACCGCCGGGACTACCAGTATTTT
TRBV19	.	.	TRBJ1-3	CASSIRENSGNTIYF	TGTGCCAGTAGTATCCGGGAGAACTCTGGAAACACCATATATTTT
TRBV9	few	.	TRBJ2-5	CASSSRLGETQYF	TGTGCCAGCAGCTCTCGACTAGGGGAGACCCAGTACTTC
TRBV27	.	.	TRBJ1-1	CASSFTGSEAFF	TGTGCCAGCAGTTTTACAGGGTCTGAAGCTTTCTTT
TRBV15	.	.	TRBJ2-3	CATSRDLPLRDTQYF	TGTGCCACCAGCAGAGATCTCCCACTACGGGATACGCAGTATTTT
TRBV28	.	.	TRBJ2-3	CASSAQGLHSTDTQYF	TGTGCCAGCAGTGCCCAGGGTCTCCATTCGACAGATACGCAGTATTTT
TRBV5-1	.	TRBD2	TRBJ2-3	CASSRGGPTDTQYF	TGCGCCAGCAGCCGCGGGGGACCCACAGATACGCAGTATTTT
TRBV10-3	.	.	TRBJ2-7	CAAGGRAAYEQYF	TGTGCCGCTGGTGGCAGGGCCGCCTACGAGCAGTACTTC
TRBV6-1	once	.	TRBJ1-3	CASSRTGSGNTIYF	TGTGCCAGCAGCCGGACTGGCTCTGGAAACACCATATATTTT
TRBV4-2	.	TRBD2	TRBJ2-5	CASSQGAPSGRGETQYF	TGTGCCAGCAGCCAAGGGGCCCCTAGCGGGAGAGGAGAGACCCAGTACTTC
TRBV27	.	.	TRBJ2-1	CASSSRTQGNEQFF	TGTGCCAGCAGTTCGAGAACACAGGGTAATGAGCAGTTCTTC
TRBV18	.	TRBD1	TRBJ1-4	CASSPIGRGGQEEKLFF	TGTGCCAGCTCACCTATCGGCAGGGGGGGACAGGAGGAAAAACTGTTTTTT
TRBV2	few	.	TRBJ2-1	CASSERAEGNNEQFF	TGTGCCAGCAGTGAAAGGGCGGAGGGTAACAATGAGCAGTTCTTC
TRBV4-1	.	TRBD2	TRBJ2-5	CASSLLAGAGETQYF	TGCGCCAGCAGCCTCCTAGCGGGAGCAGGAGAGACCCAGTACTTC
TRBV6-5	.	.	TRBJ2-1	CASSYSRGNEQFF	TGTGCCAGCAGTTACTCTCGCGGCAATGAGCAGTTCTTC
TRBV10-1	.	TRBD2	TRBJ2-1	CASSGTSGFEGEQFF	TGCGCCAGCAGTGGGACTAGCGGATTCGAGGGTGAGCAGTTCTTC
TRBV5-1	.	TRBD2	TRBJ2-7	CASSPLSGSYYEQYF	TGCGCCAGCAGCCCTCTAAGCGGGAGCTACTACGAGCAGTACTTC
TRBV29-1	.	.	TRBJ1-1	CSVMEGDYTEAFF	TGCAGCGTTATGGAAGGGGATTACACTGAAGCTTTCTTT
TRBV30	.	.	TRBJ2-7	CAWETGTGNYEQYF	TGTGCCTGGGAGACCGGGACTGGAAACTACGAGCAGTACTTC
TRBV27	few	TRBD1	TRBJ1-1	CASSDRANTEAFF	TGTGCCAGCAGTGACAGGGCAAACACTGAAGCTTTCTTT
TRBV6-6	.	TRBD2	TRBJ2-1	CASSRRSSGGEQFF	TGTGCCAGCAGTAGGCGGAGTAGCGGGGGTGAGCAGTTCTTC
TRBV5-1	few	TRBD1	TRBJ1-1	CASSRGTGGAGEAFF	TGCGCCAGCAGCCGGGGGACAGGGGGCGCGGGTGAAGCTTTCTTT
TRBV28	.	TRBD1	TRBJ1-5	CASSSRQGADNQPQHF	TGTGCCAGCAGTTCCAGACAGGGGGCGGACAATCAGCCCCAGCATTTT
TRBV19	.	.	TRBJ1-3	CASSPRDIRNTIYF	TGTGCCAGTAGTCCACGGGACATCAGAAACACCATATATTTT
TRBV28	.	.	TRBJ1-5	CASSFSGSNQPQHF	TGTGCCAGCAGTTTCTCAGGGTCGAATCAGCCCCAGCATTTT